This T cell receptor beta chain emerged from a study of shared clonotypes between healthy human individuals. On the study more broadly: The composition of the donors was two women and a few men aged 18 to 49. General study results and limits: With a handful of donors compared, 4% to 5.5% of naive CD4 clonotypes were shared.

Sorted-subset replicate PCRs used around 200 ng of genomic DNA. This amount corresponded to some 32,000 T cell genomes. The method was immunoSEQ multiplex PCR; TCRdb's version includes in-frame clones alone and lacks a portion of them. The sample includes approximately 2.5 million clones, about 92% of them seen just once. As to this clone: Its antigen remains unknown.

Each sample came from a Caucasian adult donor living in Nashville, Tennessee. In germline, CDR1 is MNHNS, CDR2 SASEGT. The CDR3 is 14 residues long. V lost 4 bases and J lost 8, with 14 bases in between. This receptor was obtained from a man in his late teens or twenties in good health. The V gene is TRBV6-1, the J gene TRBJ1-4; possibly TRBD1 for D (5 bases). The sequenced sample consisted of naive CD4+ T cells sorted from blood. Subset indicated: CD45RA+ positively selected. The CDR3 sequence: CASSGQPAGEKLFF. The CDR3 bases are TGTGCCAGCAGTGGACAGCCTGCGGGGGAAAAACTGTTTTTT.